This note documents a single T cell receptor (beta chain) sequence. Generated by immunoSEQ multiplex PCR, the TCRdb table keeps only in-frame clones and is missing some. Of about 640,000 clones listed, more than 70% are singletons. Unmatched junction bases numbered 0, after V lost 7 bases and J lost 9 bases. Germline-derived CDR1 and CDR2 are SGHNT and YYREEE (reference sequence). The CDR3 sequence is 10 residues long. The entry originates in a study of shared clonotypes between healthy human individuals. This receptor was obtained from a woman aged 25-40 years in good health. Sequencing was carried out using memory CD4+ T cells sorted from blood. Subset of the sample: CD45RA-negative fraction. The rearrangement links TRBV5-4 to TRBJ2-1, with 8 bases matching TRBD2. The chain's CDR3 is CASGTSEQFF. Written as DNA, the CDR3 is TGTGCCAGCGGGACTAGTGAGCAGTTCTTC.